The present entry profiles one T cell receptor (beta chain) with its context. The antigen is unknown. The data belong to a study of OX40 agonist ivuxolimab in advanced cancers. Deletions cut 2 bases from V and 4 bases from J, with 11 bases between. The CDR3 is 13 amino acids. Germline assignment: CDR1 GTSNPN and CDR2 SVGIG (reference sequence). The method was immunoSEQ multiplex PCR; TCRdb's version includes in-frame clones alone and lacks a portion of them. The sample lists 35,000 to 40,000 clones, approximately 82% occurring once. Points from the study as a whole: In the 0.1 to 3.0 mg/kg range, CD4+ and CD8+ blood T cells had expanded clonally by week 6.

This clonotype was sampled from an adult with an advanced solid tumor such as melanoma, head and neck, liver or kidney cancer. This chain joins TRBV30 and TRBJ1-1, with D perhaps matching TRBD1 (6 bases). Sequencing was performed on CD4+ or CD8+ T cells sorted from blood, taken in a trial of the OX40 agonist ivuxolimab. The chain's CDR3 is CAWSRQEGTEAFF. The CDR3 DNA follows: TGTGCCTGGAGTCGACAGGAGGGCACTGAAGCTTTCTTT.